This note documents a single TCR beta chain sequence. Profiling relied on immunoSEQ multiplex PCR, and the TCRdb table lists in-frame clones only, not all of them. The data hold tens of thousands of clones, with around 89% observed a single time. The data originate from a study of blood T cell repertoires in COVID-19. Study details: Material from acute and convalescent COVID-19 was sourced from the United States, Italy and Spain. The analysed material was cDNA or gDNA that came from T cells, B-cell-depleted T cells, or PBMCs.

This CDR3 contains 14 residues. The germline V gene has CDR1 MGHDK and CDR2 SYGVNS. Trimming removed 4 bases from V and 4 bases from J; junction bases left unmatched: 6. This TCR was recovered from a human donor in a cohort sampled during active COVID-19. Input material: peripheral blood. The chain has TRBV25-1 and TRBJ1-2; 7 bases are a match to TRBD1. Here the CDR3 DNA reads TGTGCCAGCAGTGCACAGGGGATAACCTATGGCTACACCTTC. It specifies CASSAQGITYGYTF.